Listed below are T cell receptor beta chains from one sample, sequenced in a study of cytomegalovirus exposure and HLA in healthy donors. Clones were sequenced by immunoSEQ multiplex PCR, and TCRdb holds only the in-frame ones, with some missing. The sample records roughly 160,000 clones, 80% being singletons. Sequenced input: PBMCs. The receptors originated from a young man in good health and CMV-seropositive. The CDR3 runs from the conserved cysteine through the conserved F or W. D genes are given only for firm matches. Expanded clones get a size class; other rows say once, few or many, or leave the size out.

J: TRBJ2-4
D: TRBD2
V: TRBV5-6
size: NA
DNA: TGTGCCAGCAGCGGGAGAAGGACTAGTTCCATTCAGTACTTC
CDR3: CASSGRRTSSIQYF

J: TRBJ1-4
D: NA
V: TRBV15
size: few
DNA: TGTGCCACCAGCAGACCCCGGGGGGATGAAAAACTGTTTTTT
CDR3: CATSRPRGDEKLFF

J: TRBJ2-7
D: TRBD1
V: TRBV9
size: NA
DNA: TGTGCCAGCAGCGCCGGAAAGACAGGGGGGGCAAGGGAGCAGTACTTC
CDR3: CASSAGKTGGAREQYF

J: TRBJ1-2
D: TRBD1
V: TRBV4-2
size: few
DNA: TGTGCCAGCAGCCGCCTGCCCGACAGGGGGCGTGTGACTAACTATGGCTACACCTTC
CDR3: CASSRLPDRGRVTNYGYTF

J: TRBJ2-1
D: NA
V: TRBV4-3
size: once
DNA: TGCGCCAGCAGCCAAGACTCCAGCGAATCCTACAATGAGCAGTTCTTC
CDR3: CASSQDSSESYNEQFF

J: TRBJ2-7
D: TRBD2
V: TRBV11-2
size: NA
DNA: TGTGCCAGCAGGAAAGAAGCGGGACCCTACGAGCAGTACTTC
CDR3: CASRKEAGPYEQYF

J: TRBJ1-2
D: TRBD1
V: TRBV19
size: NA
DNA: TGTGCCAGTAGTGTACTCGGGACAGGGGGCAGCTACTATGGCTACACCTTC
CDR3: CASSVLGTGGSYYGYTF

J: TRBJ2-3
D: NA
V: TRBV25-1
size: NA
DNA: TGTGCCACGGGAGATGGATATGCAGATACGCAGTATTTT
CDR3: CATGDGYADTQYF

J: TRBJ1-1
D: NA
V: TRBV5-1
size: NA
DNA: TGCGCCAGCAGCCCAGACTTGGCGAACACTGAAGCTTTCTTT
CDR3: CASSPDLANTEAFF

J: TRBJ1-6
D: TRBD1
V: TRBV29-1
size: NA
DNA: TGCAGCGTGAAACAGGGGGCGACGGATTCACCCCTCCACTTT
CDR3: CSVKQGATDSPLHF

J: TRBJ2-7
D: NA
V: TRBV6-6
size: NA
DNA: TGTGCCAGCAGTTACTTGAAGGCTAGCTCCTACGAGCAGTACTTC
CDR3: CASSYLKASSYEQYF

J: TRBJ1-2
D: NA
V: TRBV7-3
size: NA
DNA: TGTGCCAGCACGGGTATACCTTCCCCCTATGGCTACACCTTC
CDR3: CASTGIPSPYGYTF

J: TRBJ2-7
D: NA
V: TRBV4-3
size: NA
DNA: TGCGCCAGCAGCCAAGATCAAAGGGGTGGATTTTACGAGCAGTACTTC
CDR3: CASSQDQRGGFYEQYF

J: TRBJ1-1
D: TRBD1
V: TRBV11-3
size: NA
DNA: TGTGCCAGCAGCTCGGACAGGGATGCTGAAGCTTTCTTT
CDR3: CASSSDRDAEAFF

J: TRBJ1-1
D: NA
V: TRBV6-5
size: NA
DNA: TGTGCCAGCGTTCAGGCTCGGTCTGGGAGGTCTGAAGCTTTCTTT
CDR3: CASVQARSGRSEAFF

J: TRBJ2-1
D: TRBD2
V: TRBV29-1
size: NA
DNA: TGCAGCGTCGCGACTAGCGGGAGTAGGCATGAGCAGTTCTTC
CDR3: CSVATSGSRHEQFF

J: TRBJ2-5
D: TRBD2
V: TRBV11-1
size: once
DNA: TGTGCCAGCAGCTTCTCCCCGGGACTACGTAGGGAGACCCAGTACTTC
CDR3: CASSFSPGLRRETQYF

J: TRBJ1-1
D: NA
V: TRBV7-2
size: once
DNA: TGTGCCAGCAGCTTAAGTCACAGAAAGGACACTGAAGCTTTCTTT
CDR3: CASSLSHRKDTEAFF

J: TRBJ2-7
D: TRBD2
V: TRBV18
size: NA
DNA: TGTGCCAGCTCACCAGTGCGACTAGCGGGGGCGGGGGAGCAGTACTTC
CDR3: CASSPVRLAGAGEQYF

J: TRBJ2-5
D: NA
V: TRBV5-4
size: few
DNA: TGTGCCAGCAGCTTTACCGAGCGAGGCCAAGAGACCCAGTACTTC
CDR3: CASSFTERGQETQYF

J: TRBJ2-7
D: NA
V: TRBV7-8
size: NA
DNA: TGTGCCAGCAGCTTAGGAGTACAGTCCTACGAGCAGTACTTC
CDR3: CASSLGVQSYEQYF

J: TRBJ1-5
D: TRBD1
V: TRBV4-2
size: few
DNA: TGTGCCAGCAGCCATCTTAAGGGGGCTAATCAGCCCCAGCATTTT
CDR3: CASSHLKGANQPQHF

J: TRBJ1-2
D: NA
V: TRBV5-1
size: NA
DNA: TGCGCCAGCAGCTCTCAGGGGAATTCGGGCTATGGCTACACCTTC
CDR3: CASSSQGNSGYGYTF

J: TRBJ2-3
D: TRBD1
V: TRBV7-2
size: NA
DNA: TGTGCCAGCAGCTTAGAAAGGGACAGGGAGAGGCAGTATTTT
CDR3: CASSLERDRERQYF

J: TRBJ2-7
D: NA
V: TRBV7-7
size: NA
DNA: TGTGCCAGCAGCCCCAACTCAGGAGGTGTGCAGTACTTC
CDR3: CASSPNSGGVQYF